Presented here are 19 T cell receptor beta chains from one specimen sequenced in a study of T-cell reconstitution after alpha-beta-depleted transplantation in children. Researchers prepared the TCRbeta library using unique molecular identifiers, the study reports. Using its own MiXCR run on the PCR reads, TCRdb lists one record per CDR3 protein. The sample has around 200,000 distinct CDR3 sequences, around 9.6% seen once. Sequencing used PBMCs from the stem cell graft donor, obtained from the stem cell graft. The receptors were gathered from a human donor who donated a stem cell graft to a child with acute lymphoblastic leukemia.

This clonotype was observed a few times. The rearrangement uses TRBV6-1 and TRBJ2-2, with D possibly matching TRBD2 (7 bases). V lost 8 bases and J lost 3, with 19 bases in between. This CDR3 region has 16 residues. Germline CDR1 reads MNHNS; CDR2 reads SASEGT. The CDR3, as DNA: TGTGCCAGCCTACCATTTGGGGGGGCCGACACCGGGGAGCTGTTTTTT. It encodes CASLPFGGADTGELFF.

The chain employs TRBV15 and TRBJ2-7, with D perhaps TRBD1 (5 bases). The CDR3 spans 14 residues. Germline assignment: CDR1 LNHNV and CDR2 YYDKDF (reference sequence). The V gene lost 0 bases and the J gene lost 6 bases, with 12 bases spanning the gap. This CDR3 is CATSRDPGNGEQYF. For the CDR3, the DNA is TGTGCCACCAGCAGAGATCCAGGGAATGGCGAGCAGTACTTC. The full variable domain, completed using reference TRBV15 and TRBJ2-7, is DAMVIQNPRYQVTQFGKPVTLSCSQTLNHNVMYWYQQKSSQAPKLLFHYYDKDFNNEADTPDNFQSRRPNTSFCFLDIRSPGLGDTAMYLCATSRDPGNGEQYFGPGTRLTVT.

The chain recombines TRBV2 with TRBJ2-6; the match to TRBD1 covers 11 bases. The germline CDR1 and CDR2 sequences are SNHLY and FYNNEI. The CDR3 is 17 amino acids. With V trimmed by 3 bases and J by 3 bases, 4 bases remained unmatched. CDR3 region: CASSEDRGLGGANVLTF. As DNA, the CDR3 is TGTGCCAGCAGTGAGGACAGGGGGCTCGGTGGGGCCAACGTCCTGACTTTC.

Many counts were recorded for this clonotype. V and J are TRBV20-1 and TRBJ2-5; 8 bases agree with TRBD2. In germline, CDR1 is DFQATT, CDR2 SNEGSKA (reference sequence). J lost 7 bases, V lost 4 bases, and 11 bases had no gene match. CDR3 length: 14 amino acids. CDR3 region: CSATSGGPQGTQYF. CDR3 bases: TGCAGTGCTACCTCGGGGGGGCCCCAGGGGACCCAGTACTTC.

The rearrangement uses TRBV1 and TRBJ1-6; TRBD1 is taken as the D call from the table, unchecked against the DNA. TRBV1 counts as a pseudogene. The CDR3 runs 15 residues. The CDR3 loop reads CASSGGDSYNSPLHF. CDR3 nucleotides: TGTGCCAGCAGCGGGGGGGACTCCTATAATTCACCCCTCCACTTT.

In its sample, this clonotype was seen a few times. The chain carries TRBV12-3 or TRBV12-4 and TRBJ2-2; D is uncertain. The CDR3 covers 13 residues. V shed 6 bases and J shed 2 bases, with 7 bases lying between them. The CDR3 loop is CASSDFNTGELFF. As DNA, the CDR3 is TGTGCCAGCAGCGATTTTAACACCGGGGAGCTGTTTTTT.

This clonotype has a handful of counts. The V gene is TRBV12-3 or TRBV12-4, the J gene TRBJ2-3; a possible D gene is TRBD2 (7 bases). The length of the CDR3 is 17 residues. V was shortened by 5 bases and J by 0 bases, with 18 bases between the two germline ends. In DNA form, the CDR3 reads TGTGCCAGCAGTCCAGAACAGGGAGGGATGAGCACAGATACGCAGTATTTT. It encodes CASSPEQGGMSTDTQYF.

This clonotype was observed a handful of times. The rearrangement joins TRBV15 to TRBJ1-2; a possible D gene is TRBD1 (6 bases). CDR1 LNHNV and CDR2 YYDKDF come from the germline V gene (reference sequence). The V end lost 4 bases, the J end lost 6 bases, and 15 bases lay between the germline ends. The CDR3 extends over 14 amino acids. CDR3 amino acids: CATSTNRDGHGYTF. Written as DNA, the CDR3 is TGTGCCACCAGCACCAACAGGGACGGGCATGGCTACACCTTC.

Only a few counts were recorded for this clonotype. J is TRBJ2-3 and V is TRBV10-3; D gene unclear. The CDR3 sequence is 13 residues long. V was cut by 4 bases and J by 2 bases, with 7 bases left in between. Per germline, CDR1 ENHRY and CDR2 SYGVKD. CDR3 protein: CAISGGYTDTQYF. In DNA form, the CDR3 reads TGTGCCATCAGTGGGGGTTACACAGATACGCAGTATTTT.

This clonotype has only a few counts. The chain couples TRBV7-9 to TRBJ2-1; a weak D match, TRBD2 (6 bases). This CDR3 spans 16 amino acids. The germline gives CDR1 SEHNR, CDR2 FQNEAQ (reference sequence). V was shortened by 5 bases and J by 1 base, with 15 bases between the two germline ends. CDR3 sequence (DNA): TGTGCCAGCAGCGCGGGACTCTTGGGTTCCTACAATGAGCAGTTCTTC. It specifies CASSAGLLGSYNEQFF.

This clonotype was found many times. This chain links TRBV25-1 with TRBJ1-1, with 7 bases lining up with TRBD1. J was trimmed by 1 base and V by 5 bases; bases with no gene match: 7. CDR3 length equals 15 residues. Per the germline V gene, CDR1 is MGHDK and CDR2 is SYGVNS. The CDR3: CASSRDSLPNTEAFF. CDR3 nucleotide sequence: TGTGCCAGCAGTAGGGACAGCCTCCCGAACACTGAAGCTTTCTTT.

The table lists this clonotype with a few counts. This rearrangement joins TRBV7-9 to TRBJ1-5, with TRBD1 matching 7 bases. Trimming at V came to 1 base and at J to 5 bases, leaving 11 bases not matched to a gene. Germline values: CDR1 SEHNR, CDR2 FQNEAQ (reference sequence). CDR3 size: 17 residues. CDR3 bases: TGTGCCAGCAGCTTAGGAGGAGGGGGCAGGGAAGATCAGCCCCAGCATTTT. It encodes CASSLGGGGREDQPQHF.

There are many counts of this clonotype. V and J are TRBV27 and TRBJ1-2, with D unresolved. Germline CDR1 MNHEY, CDR2 SMNVEV (reference sequence). Trimming took 5 bases from V and 7 from J, leaving 20 bases between them. The CDR3 length is 15 residues. In nucleotides, the CDR3 is TGTGCCAGCAGTCCCCCGGGTGTTCAGGATGGTGGCTACACCTTC. Protein sequence: CASSPPGVQDGGYTF.

The table lists this clonotype with a few counts. The CDR3 loop is CSARDEGTGDTQYF. CDR3 coding DNA: TGCAGTGCTAGAGATGAGGGGACAGGGGATACGCAGTATTTT. The V and J genes are TRBV20-1 and TRBJ2-3, with 9 nucleotides matching TRBD1. Germline V gene data show CDR1 as DFQATT and CDR2 as SNEGSKA (reference sequence). CDR3 length: 14 residues. The junction had 4 bases not matched to a gene; V was cut back by 0 bases and J by 6 bases.

This clonotype was counted at least ten times. V and J are TRBV7-2 and TRBJ1-4, with a possible D match to TRBD1 (5 bases). The CDR3 runs to 15 residues. Germline CDR1 is SGHTA and CDR2 is FQGNSA. Deletions cut 6 bases from V and 8 bases from J, with 19 bases between. In nucleotides, the CDR3 is TGTGCCAGCAGTCCACTCTCCAGACAGACAGAAAAACTGTTTTTT. Encoded protein: CASSPLSRQTEKLFF. Variable domain in full (rest from reference TRBV7-2 and TRBJ1-4): GAGVSQSPSNKVTEKGKDVELRCDPISGHTALYWYRQSLGQGLEFLIYFQGNSAPDKSGLPSDRFSAERTGGSVSTLTIQRTQQEDSAVYLCASSPLSRQTEKLFFGSGTQLSVL.

The V call is TRBV10-3, the J call TRBJ1-1, with a weak D call TRBD1 (6 bases). This CDR3 is 14 amino acids long. V lost 4 bases and J 0 bases, leaving 9 bases between the germline ends. Germline loops: CDR1 ENHRY, CDR2 SYGVKD. The CDR3 coding sequence is TGTGCCATCAGTGCAGGACAGTTGAACACTGAAGCTTTCTTT. This translates into CAISAGQLNTEAFF.

There are many counts of this clonotype. The chain combines TRBV29-1 with TRBJ1-5, with 9 bases fitting TRBD1. The CDR3 runs to 14 residues. Germline V gene data show CDR1 as SQVTM and CDR2 as ANQGSEA. Germline trimming cut 6 bases from V and 5 bases from J; bases unmatched to any gene: 8. The CDR3 sequence: CSVYTGGFDQPQHF. CDR3 in DNA: TGCAGCGTGTATACAGGGGGCTTTGATCAGCCCCAGCATTTT.

The V and J genes are TRBV20-1 and TRBJ1-3, with no clear D. This CDR3 has 14 amino acids. In germline, CDR1 is DFQATT, CDR2 SNEGSKA (reference sequence). V was trimmed by 5 bases and J by 4 bases, leaving 15 bases between them. This chain's CDR3 is CSALRDLGGNTIYF. The CDR3 DNA follows: TGCAGTGCTCTCCGGGATCTGGGGGGAAACACCATATATTTT.

This chain joins TRBV9 and TRBJ1-1; a weak D match, TRBD1 (5 bases). Germline V gene sequence: CDR1 SGDLS, CDR2 YYNGEE. The CDR3 is 14 amino acids. The V end was cut by 0 bases, the J end by 2 bases, with 8 bases between. The CDR3 DNA sequence: TGTGCCAGCAGCGTAGGGGGGATCAACACTGAAGCTTTCTTT. Amino acid sequence: CASSVGGINTEAFF.